Below are 17 T cell receptor beta chains sequenced from a single sample in a study of cytomegalovirus exposure and HLA in healthy donors. A multiplex PCR was run with 60 Vbeta primers and 13 Jbeta primers. The method was immunoSEQ multiplex PCR; TCRdb's version includes in-frame clones alone and lacks a portion of them. The sample records just over 150,000 clones, approximately 80% being singletons. Sequencing was carried out using PBMCs. The receptors originated from a male donor in good health and CMV-seropositive.

This chain joins TRBV2 and TRBJ2-3, with TRBD2 as a possible D gene (5 bases). The length of the CDR3 is 11 residues. Trimming stripped 8 bases from V and 7 bases from J, with 10 bases between. Germline CDR1 is SNHLY and CDR2 is FYNNEI. CDR3 nucleotide sequence: TGTGCCAGCTCGCGAGGGAATACGCAGTATTTT. It translates to CASSRGNTQYF.

The chain recombines TRBV5-1 with TRBJ2-2; 7 positions agree with TRBD2. V dropped 5 bases and J dropped 6; count of bases not matched to a gene: 16. The CDR3 extends over 17 amino acids. Germline values: CDR1 SGHRS, CDR2 YFSETQ. In nucleotides, the CDR3 is TGCGCCAGCAGTTTCTGGGGCGCGGGAGATAGAGCCGGGGAGCTGTTTTTT. Translating it yields CASSFWGAGDRAGELFF.

A few counts support this clone. The V call is TRBV6-5, the J call TRBJ1-2, with unresolved D. This CDR3 contains 12 residues. Deletions cut 5 bases from V and 4 bases from J, with 8 bases between. Germline assignment: CDR1 MNHEY and CDR2 SVGAGI. The CDR3: CASSEQAYGYTF. CDR3 nucleotides: TGTGCCAGCAGTGAGCAGGCCTATGGCTACACCTTC.

This clone is a singleton in its sample. The V call is TRBV5-4, the J call TRBJ2-7, with 7 bases lining up with TRBD2. This CDR3 contains 16 residues. Losses at the gene ends were 0 bases for V and 2 bases for J; bases not matched to a gene: 8. The V gene's germline CDR1 is SGHNT and CDR2 YYREEE (reference sequence). DNA for the CDR3: TGTGCCAGCAGCTTGGTCCCTAGCGGAAACCCCTACGAGCAGTACTTC. This sequence encodes CASSLVPSGNPYEQYF. Filled out from reference TRBV5-4 and TRBJ2-7, the complete variable domain reads ETGVTQSPTHLIKTRGQQVTLRCSSQSGHNTVSWYQQALGQGPQFIFQYYREEENGRGNFPPRFSGLQFPNYSSELNVNALELDDSALYLCASSLVPSGNPYEQYFGPGTRLTVT.

The J gene is TRBJ1-5, the V gene TRBV27; D is ambiguous. The V and J ends lost 6 bases and 3 bases respectively, with 12 bases between them. This CDR3 contains 14 residues. Germline CDR1 reads MNHEY; CDR2 reads SMNVEV (reference sequence). This chain's CDR3 is CASRTTAYNQPQHF. The CDR3 nucleotides are TGTGCCAGCAGGACCACAGCTTACAATCAGCCCCAGCATTTT.

The chain links TRBV28 to TRBJ1-1; 7 bases are shared with TRBD1. Trimming removed 3 bases from V and 4 bases from J; junction bases left unmatched: 14. The CDR3 covers 17 residues. Germline CDR1 reads MDHEN; CDR2 reads SYDVKM. The CDR3 loop reads CASSFIYPTGVATEAFF. The CDR3 coding sequence is TGTGCCAGCAGTTTTATATACCCAACAGGGGTGGCCACTGAAGCTTTCTTT.

The chain combines TRBV4-3 with TRBJ2-1; 7 positions match TRBD2. The CDR3 is made up of 18 amino acids. Germline CDR1 reads LGHNA; CDR2 reads YSLEER. With 0 bases clipped from V and 5 bases from J, the junction kept 13 bases outside the gene matches. The CDR3 loop reads CASSQEPPPGGRHNEQFF. CDR3 nucleotide sequence: TGCGCCAGCAGCCAAGAACCTCCGCCAGGCGGGAGACACAATGAGCAGTTCTTC.

Notes on this clone: This same CDR3 is encoded by further DNA sequences in the sample. This sequence joins TRBV27 and TRBJ1-1; D might be TRBD1 (6 bases). The CDR3 covers 14 residues. V lost 1 base, J lost 1 base, and 7 bases lay in between. The germline V gene has CDR1 MNHEY and CDR2 SMNVEV (reference sequence). The CDR3 loop is CASSLLGGNTEAFF. In nucleotides, the CDR3 is TGTGCCAGCAGTTTATTAGGGGGGAACACTGAAGCTTTCTTT.

The V call is TRBV27, the J call TRBJ1-5; D perhaps matches TRBD1 (6 bases). CDR1 MNHEY and CDR2 SMNVEV come from the germline V gene (reference sequence). With 5 bases removed from V and 4 bases from J, the gap between germline ends came to 12 bases. The CDR3 extends over 14 amino acids. The CDR3 loop is CASSHRTVNQPQHF. Written as DNA, the CDR3 is TGTGCCAGCAGTCACAGGACAGTGAATCAGCCCCAGCATTTT.

The V call is TRBV29-1, the J call TRBJ2-7; 15 bases line up with TRBD2. CDR3 size: 16 residues. Germline CDR1 and CDR2: SQVTM and ANQGSEA. Trimming took 7 bases from V and 5 from J; bases not matched to a gene: 12. The CDR3 DNA is TGCAGCGCCGTTGAAGGACTAGCGGGAGGGTTGCACGAGCAGTACTTC. Encoded protein: CSAVEGLAGGLHEQYF.

The chain couples TRBV5-1 to TRBJ2-3, with D possibly TRBD2 on 5 matching bases. The germline gives CDR1 SGHRS, CDR2 YFSETQ. The CDR3 length is 15 residues. V shed 0 bases and J shed 2 bases, with 10 bases lying between them. DNA for the CDR3: TGCGCCAGCAGCTTGGGTGAGGGTGACACAGATACGCAGTATTTT. This translates into CASSLGEGDTDTQYF.

This clone came up a few times. The chain employs TRBV30 and TRBJ1-1; possibly TRBD1 for D (5 bases). This CDR3 is built from 15 residues. The V end lost 0 bases, the J end lost 10 bases, and 21 bases lay between the germline ends. The germline V gene has CDR1 GTSNPN and CDR2 SVGIG (reference sequence). The CDR3 nucleotides read TGTGCCTGGAGTGTAGGTTGGGGGGATGATAATCCAGCTTTCTTT. This codes for CAWSVGWGDDNPAFF. The variable domain in full, with the rest retrieved from reference TRBV30 and TRBJ1-1, is SQTIHQWPATLVQPVGSPLSLECTVEGTSNPNLYWYRQAAGRGLQLLFYSVGIGQISSEVPQNLSASRPQDRQFILSSKKLLLSDSGFYLCAWSVGWGDDNPAFFGQGTRLTVV.

This chain links TRBV11-1 with TRBJ2-7; the match to TRBD2 covers 10 bases. CDR3 length equals 15 residues. CDR1 and CDR2 from the germline V gene are SGHAT and FQDESV (reference sequence). The trim removed 0 bases at V and 4 bases at J, leaving 3 bases unmatched. The CDR3 DNA reads as TGTGCCAGCAGCTTAGCCAGCGGGAGGGAATACGAGCAGTACTTC. Translating gives CASSLASGREYEQYF.

The V gene is TRBV11-2, the J gene TRBJ2-7; 7 bases map to TRBD1. CDR3 size: 15 residues. With V trimmed by 0 bases and J by 6 bases, 8 bases remained unmatched. Germline V lookup: CDR1 SGHAT, CDR2 FQNNGV. CDR3 sequence (DNA): TGTGCCAGCAGCTTAGATGATTGGCGACAGGGCGAGCAGTACTTC. The encoded protein is CASSLDDWRQGEQYF. Drawing the rest from reference TRBV11-2 and TRBJ2-7, the complete variable domain is EAGVAQSPRYKIIEKRQSVAFWCNPISGHATLYWYQQILGQGPKLLIQFQNNGVVDDSQLPKDRFSAERLKGVDSTLKIQPAKLEDSAVYLCASSLDDWRQGEQYFGPGTRLTVT.

This rearrangement joins TRBV7-9 to TRBJ2-4, with 9 positions matching TRBD2. The V segment lost 1 base and the J segment 0 bases; nucleotides outside the gene matches: 7. The CDR3 has 18 residues. Germline assignment: CDR1 SEHNR and CDR2 FQNEAQ (reference sequence). Written as DNA, the CDR3 is TGTGCCAGCAGCTTAGGGCTAGCGGGGCCCCTAGCCAAAAACATTCAGTACTTC. This codes for CASSLGLAGPLAKNIQYF.

This chain connects TRBV5-6 to TRBJ1-1; D is possibly TRBD1 (6 bases). V lost 0 bases, J lost 1 base, and 16 bases lay in between. Germline V lookup: CDR1 SGHDT, CDR2 YYEEEE. The CDR3 is 17 residues long. CDR3 sequence: CASSLGSRGSWNTEAFF. The CDR3, as DNA: TGTGCCAGCAGCTTGGGGTCCAGGGGATCATGGAACACTGAAGCTTTCTTT.

This chain joins TRBV13 and TRBJ2-7; 7 bases align to TRBD1. The J segment lost 2 bases and the V segment lost 0 bases, leaving 4 bases of the junction unmatched. The CDR3 has 15 residues. Germline V gene lookup returns CDR1 PRHDT and CDR2 FYEKMQ (reference sequence). The CDR3 here is CASSLGGQETYEQYF. The CDR3 DNA reads as TGTGCCAGCAGCTTAGGCGGACAGGAAACCTACGAGCAGTACTTC.